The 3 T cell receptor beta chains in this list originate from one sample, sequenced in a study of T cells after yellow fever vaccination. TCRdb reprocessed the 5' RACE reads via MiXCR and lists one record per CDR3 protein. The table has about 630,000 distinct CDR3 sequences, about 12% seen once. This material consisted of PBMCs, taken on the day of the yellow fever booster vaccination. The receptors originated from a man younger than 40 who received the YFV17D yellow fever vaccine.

In DNA form, the CDR3 reads TGTGCCAGCAGCGTATCCCCGGGGGGGCTCACAGATACGCAGTATTTT. This translates into CASSVSPGGLTDTQYF. This chain connects TRBV9 to TRBJ2-3; 8 nucleotides line up with TRBD2. The V gene's germline CDR1 is SGDLS and CDR2 YYNGEE. Germline trimming cut 1 base from V and 2 bases from J; bases unmatched to any gene: 6. CDR3 size: 16 residues.

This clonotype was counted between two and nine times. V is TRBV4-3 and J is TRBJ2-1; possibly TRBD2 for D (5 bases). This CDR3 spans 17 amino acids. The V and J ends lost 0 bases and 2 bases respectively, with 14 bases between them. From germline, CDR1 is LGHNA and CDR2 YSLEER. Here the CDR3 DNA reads TGCGCCAGCAGCCAAGATGTAAGCGGTGGGGCCTACAATGAGCAGTTCTTC. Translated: CASSQDVSGGAYNEQFF.

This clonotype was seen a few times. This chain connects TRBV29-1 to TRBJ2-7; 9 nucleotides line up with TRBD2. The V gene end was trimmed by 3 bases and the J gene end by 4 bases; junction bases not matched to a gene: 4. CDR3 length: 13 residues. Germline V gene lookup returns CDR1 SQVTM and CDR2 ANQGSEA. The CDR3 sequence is CSVDLAGRYEQYF. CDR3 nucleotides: TGCAGCGTTGATCTAGCGGGGAGGTACGAGCAGTACTTC.